A selection of T cell receptor beta chains follows, all from one sample in a study of blood T cell repertoires in COVID-19. TCRdb's table, derived via immunoSEQ multiplex PCR, lists solely in-frame clones and lacks some. The sample shows approximately 71,000 clones, roughly 80% of them seen only once. Sequenced material: peripheral blood. Receptor source: a human donor in a cohort sampled during active COVID-19. Each CDR3 is given with its conserved first and last residue. Fields, in order: D gene, clone size, J gene, V gene, CDR3 DNA, CDR3 protein. D genes are given only for firm matches. The size field is filled for only some rows; it gives once, few, many or a size class.

D gene: TRBD2; clone size: .; J gene: TRBJ2-1; V gene: TRBV3-1/TRBV3-2; CDR3 DNA: TGTGCCAGCAGCTCCCCGGGCGGGAGTTACAATGAGCAGTTCTTC; CDR3 protein: CASSSPGGSYNEQFF
D gene: TRBD2; clone size: .; J gene: TRBJ2-2; V gene: TRBV6-4; CDR3 DNA: TGTGCCAGCAGCCCGGGACTAGCGGGAAGTGGGGAGCTGTTTTTT; CDR3 protein: CASSPGLAGSGELFF
D gene: TRBD2; clone size: .; J gene: TRBJ2-5; V gene: TRBV7-2; CDR3 DNA: TGTGCCAGCAGCTCGTGGGGGACTAGCGGGAACCAAGAGACCCAGTACTTC; CDR3 protein: CASSSWGTSGNQETQYF
D gene: .; clone size: once; J gene: TRBJ2-1; V gene: TRBV5-6; CDR3 DNA: TGTGCCAGCAGCTTGTTGGGTCAGGGCTCCTACAATGAGCAGTTCTTC; CDR3 protein: CASSLLGQGSYNEQFF
D gene: .; clone size: .; J gene: TRBJ1-1; V gene: TRBV7-9; CDR3 DNA: TGTGCCAGCAGCTTAGAGGGTGGTCGGGGCACTGAAGCTTTCTTT; CDR3 protein: CASSLEGGRGTEAFF
D gene: TRBD1; clone size: .; J gene: TRBJ2-2; V gene: TRBV6-5; CDR3 DNA: TGTGCCAGCCGGGACAGGGCACTCACCGGGGAGCTGTTTTTT; CDR3 protein: CASRDRALTGELFF
D gene: TRBD1; clone size: .; J gene: TRBJ1-2; V gene: TRBV18; CDR3 DNA: TGTGCCAGCTCACCAGGGACAGGGGATGAGCTTAACTATGGCTACACCTTC; CDR3 protein: CASSPGTGDELNYGYTF
D gene: TRBD2; clone size: few; J gene: TRBJ2-7; V gene: TRBV11-2; CDR3 DNA: TGTGCCAGCAGCTTCCTTGGGGGGAGCGGGACCTACGAGCAGTACTTC; CDR3 protein: CASSFLGGSGTYEQYF
D gene: .; clone size: once; J gene: TRBJ2-5; V gene: TRBV9; CDR3 DNA: TGTGCCAGCAGCGTCTCTCGGCAAGAGACCCAGTACTTC; CDR3 protein: CASSVSRQETQYF
D gene: TRBD1; clone size: .; J gene: TRBJ1-5; V gene: TRBV28; CDR3 DNA: TGTGCCAGCGGGGGGACAGGGATAAGTCAGCCCCAGCATTTT; CDR3 protein: CASGGTGISQPQHF
D gene: .; clone size: .; J gene: TRBJ2-3; V gene: TRBV5-1; CDR3 DNA: TGCGCCAGCAGCCCGCTCACAGGCGGCACAGATACGCAGTATTTT; CDR3 protein: CASSPLTGGTDTQYF
D gene: .; clone size: .; J gene: TRBJ1-1; V gene: TRBV6-5; CDR3 DNA: TGTGCCAGCAGCCCCACGGTCCAAACTGAAGCTTTCTTT; CDR3 protein: CASSPTVQTEAFF
D gene: TRBD2; clone size: .; J gene: TRBJ2-7; V gene: TRBV4-1; CDR3 DNA: TGCGCCAGCAGCCGAGTCGTGACTAGCGAGTACGAGCAGTACTTC; CDR3 protein: CASSRVVTSEYEQYF
D gene: TRBD1; clone size: .; J gene: TRBJ2-5; V gene: TRBV19; CDR3 DNA: TGTGCCAGTAGTACCATAAGGGGACAGGCGTCAGAGACCCAGTACTTC; CDR3 protein: CASSTIRGQASETQYF
D gene: TRBD1; clone size: .; J gene: TRBJ1-2; V gene: TRBV10-3; CDR3 DNA: TGTGCCATCAGCCGGGACAGGGACTATGGCTACACCTTC; CDR3 protein: CAISRDRDYGYTF
D gene: .; clone size: once; J gene: TRBJ2-5; V gene: TRBV5-6; CDR3 DNA: TGTGCCAGCAGCTTGGCCTTGGAGGGTGGAGAGACCCAGTACTTC; CDR3 protein: CASSLALEGGETQYF
D gene: TRBD2; clone size: .; J gene: TRBJ2-5; V gene: TRBV10-2; CDR3 DNA: TGCGCCAGCAGTGATATCGGACTAGCGGGAAACCAAGAGACCCAGTACTTC; CDR3 protein: CASSDIGLAGNQETQYF
D gene: .; clone size: .; J gene: TRBJ1-2; V gene: TRBV28; CDR3 DNA: TGTGCCAGCAGTTTGCGGAGGGACTATGGCTACACCTTC; CDR3 protein: CASSLRRDYGYTF
D gene: .; clone size: .; J gene: TRBJ1-4; V gene: TRBV28; CDR3 DNA: TGTGCCAGCAGTTCTCCAGGGGACCCAACTAATGAAAAACTGTTTTTT; CDR3 protein: CASSSPGDPTNEKLFF
D gene: TRBD2; clone size: once; J gene: TRBJ2-5; V gene: TRBV28; CDR3 DNA: TGTGCCAGCAGTTTACCTAGCGGGAGGACAGAGACCCAGTACTTC; CDR3 protein: CASSLPSGRTETQYF
D gene: TRBD2; clone size: .; J gene: TRBJ2-3; V gene: TRBV11-3; CDR3 DNA: TGTGCCAGCAGCTTGGGCGGGGGGGCCACAGATACGCAGTATTTT; CDR3 protein: CASSLGGGATDTQYF
D gene: .; clone size: .; J gene: TRBJ2-3; V gene: TRBV5-1; CDR3 DNA: TGCGCCAGCAGCGTGGGAGACTACACAGATACGCAGTATTTT; CDR3 protein: CASSVGDYTDTQYF
D gene: .; clone size: few; J gene: TRBJ1-6; V gene: TRBV6-1; CDR3 DNA: TGTGCCAGCAGTGACAGCTCCTATAATTCACCCCTCCACTTT; CDR3 protein: CASSDSSYNSPLHF
D gene: .; clone size: few; J gene: TRBJ1-2; V gene: TRBV3-1/TRBV3-2; CDR3 DNA: TGTGCCAGCAGCCAAGATCCGCGGGCGGGCTACACCTTC; CDR3 protein: CASSQDPRAGYTF
D gene: TRBD2; clone size: .; J gene: TRBJ2-1; V gene: TRBV6-6; CDR3 DNA: TGTGCCAGCAGCCACATCGGGACACCGGGACTAGCTTCGCAGTTCTTC; CDR3 protein: CASSHIGTPGLASQFF
D gene: TRBD1; clone size: .; J gene: TRBJ2-4; V gene: TRBV6-5; CDR3 DNA: TGTGCCAGCAGGCCACCGGGACAGGTCGGCATTCAGTACTTC; CDR3 protein: CASRPPGQVGIQYF
D gene: TRBD2; clone size: .; J gene: TRBJ2-3; V gene: TRBV5-1; CDR3 DNA: TGCGCCAGCAGCCTTTGGACTAGCGGGAGCACAGATACGCAGTATTTT; CDR3 protein: CASSLWTSGSTDTQYF
D gene: .; clone size: once; J gene: TRBJ2-3; V gene: TRBV21-1; CDR3 DNA: TGTGCCAGCAGCACCTGGACAGACGCTAGCACAGATACGCAGTATTTT; CDR3 protein: CASSTWTDASTDTQYF
D gene: .; clone size: few; J gene: TRBJ1-1; V gene: TRBV5-5; CDR3 DNA: TGTGCCAGCAGCTTCGTAGGGGTGGGTGAAGCTTTCTTT; CDR3 protein: CASSFVGVGEAFF
D gene: .; clone size: .; J gene: TRBJ2-1; V gene: TRBV2; CDR3 DNA: TGTGCCAGCAGTGAACTGGCTAGTAGAGGCGGTGAGCAGTTCTTC; CDR3 protein: CASSELASRGGEQFF
D gene: TRBD2; clone size: once; J gene: TRBJ2-7; V gene: TRBV11-2; CDR3 DNA: TGTGCCAGCAGCTTAGATTTGGCGGGGGGCTACGAGCAGTACTTC; CDR3 protein: CASSLDLAGGYEQYF
D gene: TRBD2; clone size: .; J gene: TRBJ2-7; V gene: TRBV7-8; CDR3 DNA: TGTGCCAGCCTCTCATGGCGGGAGGGGGGATACGAGCAGTACTTC; CDR3 protein: CASLSWREGGYEQYF
D gene: .; clone size: once; J gene: TRBJ2-5; V gene: TRBV7-2; CDR3 DNA: TGTGCCAGCAGCTTAGTTTCAGGGTTGGAGACCCAGTACTTC; CDR3 protein: CASSLVSGLETQYF
D gene: .; clone size: .; J gene: TRBJ2-3; V gene: TRBV19; CDR3 DNA: TGTGCCAGTGTCCCAGCGGGTAGCACAGATACGCAGTATTTT; CDR3 protein: CASVPAGSTDTQYF
D gene: .; clone size: .; J gene: TRBJ1-4; V gene: TRBV2; CDR3 DNA: TGTGCCAGCAGTGCAAGAGAGGAAAAACTGTTTTTT; CDR3 protein: CASSAREEKLFF
D gene: .; clone size: once; J gene: TRBJ2-2; V gene: TRBV18; CDR3 DNA: TGTGCCAGCTCACCGAGGAGCACCGGGGAGCTGTTTTTT; CDR3 protein: CASSPRSTGELFF
D gene: .; clone size: .; J gene: TRBJ2-5; V gene: TRBV15; CDR3 DNA: TGTGCCACCAGTGCGGGACAGAAAGAGACCCAGTACTTC; CDR3 protein: CATSAGQKETQYF
D gene: .; clone size: .; J gene: TRBJ1-1; V gene: TRBV3-1/TRBV3-2; CDR3 DNA: TGTGCCAGCAACATACGGGGAACTGAAGCTTTCTTT; CDR3 protein: CASNIRGTEAFF
D gene: TRBD1; clone size: .; J gene: TRBJ1-5; V gene: TRBV28; CDR3 DNA: TGTGCCAGCATACCGGCCGGGACAGGAAATCAGCCCCAGCATTTT; CDR3 protein: CASIPAGTGNQPQHF
D gene: TRBD1; clone size: few; J gene: TRBJ1-2; V gene: TRBV7-9; CDR3 DNA: TGTGCCAGCAGCACACGAGGACAGGGGGCCTATGGCTACACCTTC; CDR3 protein: CASSTRGQGAYGYTF
D gene: .; clone size: .; J gene: TRBJ1-1; V gene: TRBV7-9; CDR3 DNA: TGTGCCAGCAGCTTTTGGGGGAGGGGGAACACTGAAGCTTTCTTT; CDR3 protein: CASSFWGRGNTEAFF
D gene: .; clone size: .; J gene: TRBJ2-1; V gene: TRBV19; CDR3 DNA: TGTGCCAGTAGCGGGGGCAATGAGCAGTTCTTC; CDR3 protein: CASSGGNEQFF
D gene: .; clone size: .; J gene: TRBJ2-5; V gene: TRBV4-3; CDR3 DNA: TGCGCCAGCAGCCAAGATCTTGACCGCTCTAGGACCCAGTACTTC; CDR3 protein: CASSQDLDRSRTQYF
D gene: TRBD2; clone size: .; J gene: TRBJ2-1; V gene: TRBV29-1; CDR3 DNA: TGCAGCGTGACCGGACTAGCGGGAGGATCGTACAATGAGCAGTTCTTC; CDR3 protein: CSVTGLAGGSYNEQFF
D gene: TRBD1; clone size: .; J gene: TRBJ1-1; V gene: TRBV28; CDR3 DNA: TGTGCCAGCAGTTCTCCCGGGACAGGGGAAGCTTTCTTT; CDR3 protein: CASSSPGTGEAFF